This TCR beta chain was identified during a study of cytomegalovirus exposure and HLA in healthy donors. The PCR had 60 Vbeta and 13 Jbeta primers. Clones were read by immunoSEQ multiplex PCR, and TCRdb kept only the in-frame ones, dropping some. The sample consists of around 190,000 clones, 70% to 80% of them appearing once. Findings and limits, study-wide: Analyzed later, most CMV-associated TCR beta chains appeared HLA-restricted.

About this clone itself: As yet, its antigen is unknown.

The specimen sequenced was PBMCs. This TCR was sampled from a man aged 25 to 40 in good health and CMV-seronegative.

CDR3 residues: CASSFLGAHTDTQYF. Written as DNA, the CDR3 is TGTGCCAGCTCGTTTTTGGGGGCCCACACAGATACGCAGTATTTT. The chain has TRBV18 and TRBJ2-3; possibly TRBD1 for D (6 bases). Trimming pared 6 bases from V and 2 bases from J, leaving 15 bases between. Germline CDR1 KGHSH, CDR2 LQKENI. The CDR3 is 15 residues long.